This TCR beta chain originates from a study of control samples from healthy donors and cancer patients. Repertoires were generated with immunoSEQ multiplex PCR, while TCRdb's copy carries only in-frame clones and drops some. The sample has about 18,000 clones, roughly 84% seen once. This clone was recorded only once. The ends were cut back, 2 bases at V and 2 bases at J, with 4 bases in the middle. The germline V gene has CDR1 SGHTA and CDR2 FQGNSA. This CDR3 spans 12 amino acids. This rearrangement joins TRBV7-2 to TRBJ2-7, with no clear D. The specimen sequenced was PBMCs. This receptor was identified in a woman in her seventies with colorectal cancer. The CDR3 reads CASSLSAYEQYF. The CDR3 region has the DNA TGTGCCAGCAGCTTATCCGCCTACGAGCAGTACTTC. Complete variable domain (other parts from reference TRBV7-2 and TRBJ2-7): GAGVSQSPSNKVTEKGKDVELRCDPISGHTALYWYRQSLGQGLEFLIYFQGNSAPDKSGLPSDRFSAERTGGSVSTLTIQRTQQEDSAVYLCASSLSAYEQYFGPGTRLTVT.